This T cell receptor (beta chain) was captured in a study of blood T cells in healthy people across ages (dated by TCRdb to 2014 to 2015). A note on the overall study: In model experiments, template switching captured roughly one uniquely barcoded TCR beta cDNA molecule for every two T cells. Two additional independent replicas of 1 million unique cDNA reads from the same blood draw were analyzed for two donors (one aged 18 to 30 and one aged 80 or older). The donors were divided into four age groups: young (average approximately 16 years), middle-aged (approximately 42), aged (roughly 60) and long-lived (82). To track age-related changes in TCR beta repertoire diversity, the study relied on deep sequencing normalized with unique cDNA molecular identifiers. Donors of different ages were randomly distributed across sequencing lanes to avoid experimental bias.

Here is what the overall study found, with its caveats: Compared with the aged group, the long-lived group had more naive CD4+ T cells, fewer expanded clones and increased TCR diversity, a pattern suggesting age selection. Because the CMV infection status of the donors was unknown, age-related changes in expanded clonotypes may potentially have been confounded. Observed TCR beta diversity per million T cells fell roughly linearly with age, and a significant reduction was already apparent by age approximately 41. Total diversity estimates from one million sequenced T cells were considered lower bounds and underestimates. Observed TCR beta diversity correlated strongly with the percentage of naive T cells measured by flow cytometry. Since profiling was done on bulk unsorted PBMCs, naive and antigen-experienced compartments could not be conclusively compared.

With respect to this clonotype: Its antigen specificity is not known. No much larger clone is present one base from it, and per-base qualities are unavailable.

Library generation was performed with 5' RACE. The sequencer was an Illumina HiSeq 2500. A second PCR of about 6 to 11 cycles was run with a J-beta primer mix and a sample-barcoded 5' primer. A template-switch 5' adaptor carrying 12 random nucleotides introduced a unique molecular identifier onto each TCR beta cDNA molecule. Each sample yielded at least 3 million CDR3-containing paired-end reads. The Mint cDNA synthesis kit, primed by a TRBC-specific oligonucleotide, was used to synthesize first-strand cDNA from all RNA. After uracil-DNA glycosylase treatment, a first 18-cycle PCR used universal primers M1SS and BC2_uni_R on all cDNA. In the authors' own workflow: Each sample was normalized by randomly selecting 1 million high-quality reads, each carrying a distinct molecular identifier. Reads sharing molecular identifiers were discarded rather than binned into consensus sequences. MiTCR, set to a Q25 quality threshold and the strictest error-elimination algorithm, was used for CDR3 identification, clonotype clustering and error correction. Lower-bound total TCR beta diversity was estimated with a nonparametric unseen species model using Euler transformation. Clones were called with MiXCR by TCRdb after fastp trimmed the public reads at Q25, and only in-frame beta chains were retained. Every entry covers one CDR3 protein and lists the most common genes and DNA from its rows. The V and J calls shown here were made by TCRdb, not taken from the authors' results. A total of some 800,000 distinct CDR3 sequences appear in this sample, under 45% of them only once. Around 18% of the sample goes to the ten largest clones.

Donors were 39 systemically healthy Caucasian individuals from Russia aged roughly 6 to 95 years. Approximately 10 milliliters of peripheral blood were collected from each donor into EDTA-treated Vacutainer tubes. Ficoll-Paque density-gradient centrifugation was used to isolate PBMCs, with at least 7 million per sample. Trizol reagent was used to extract total RNA from the PBMCs, yielding at least 5 micrograms per sample. Naive CD45RAhigh/CD27high T cell percentages were measured by flow cytometry on a PBMC aliquot from every donor. For CDR1 and CDR2, the germline V gene (reference sequence) lists DFQATT and SNEGSKA. From V the trimming removes 6 bases and from J it removes 4 bases, while the gene matches leave 6 bases of the junction unaccounted for. Including cysteine and phenylalanine, the CDR3 has 13 amino acids. Only CDR3 DNA remains: 39 bases, in frame from the first base.

The rearrangement joined TRBV20-1 to TRBJ1-1, with 9 junctional bases fitting TRBD1. The TCR originated in a man in his 60s in good health. The sequenced sample was blood. The CDR3 loop reads CSAPGTGRTEAFF. The nucleotides are TGCAGTGCCCCAGGGACAGGGCGCACTGAAGCTTTCTTT.